The clone carrying this T cell receptor beta chain was observed many times. Its antigen remains unidentified. The sample comes from a study of T cell repertoires in cytomegalovirus infection. Study-wide background: Public TCR beta signatures provided an indication of both CMV infection and a matching HLA type.

TCRdb used MiXCR to reprocess the reads, holding one entry per CDR3 protein. This table holds some 680,000 distinct CDR3 sequences, approximately 40% found once. General observations from the study: HLA-C-restricted CMV clonotypes gave the most frequent clonotype in two of eight donors. Cumulative frequency of public TCR beta families picked out carriers of CMV plus the relevant HLA.

Trimming pared 5 bases from V and 4 bases from J, leaving 15 bases between. CDR1 and CDR2 (germline): SGHTA, FQGNSA. The length of the CDR3 is 16 residues. Sequenced input: PBMCs. The chain recombines TRBV7-2 with TRBJ2-6; D perhaps matches TRBD1 (5 bases). This TCR was recovered from a human donor in good health (CMV status not recorded). Some clones in this sample may be carry-over from other donors' samples. CDR3 loop: CASSPPRAAGANVLTF. The DNA of the CDR3 is TGTGCCAGCAGCCCCCCCAGGGCCGCGGGGGCCAACGTCCTGACTTTC.